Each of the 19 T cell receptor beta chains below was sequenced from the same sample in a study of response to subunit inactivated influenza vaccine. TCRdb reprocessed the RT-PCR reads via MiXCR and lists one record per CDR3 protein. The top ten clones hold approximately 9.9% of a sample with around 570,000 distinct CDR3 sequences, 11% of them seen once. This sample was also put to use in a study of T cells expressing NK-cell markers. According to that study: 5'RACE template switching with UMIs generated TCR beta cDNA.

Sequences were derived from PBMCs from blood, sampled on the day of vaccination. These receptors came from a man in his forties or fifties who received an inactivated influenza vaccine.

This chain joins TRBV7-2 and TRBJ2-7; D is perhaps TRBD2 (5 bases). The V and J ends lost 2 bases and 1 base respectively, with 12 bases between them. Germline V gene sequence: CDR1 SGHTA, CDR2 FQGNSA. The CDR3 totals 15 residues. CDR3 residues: CASSLMRAGSYEQYF. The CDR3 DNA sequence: TGTGCCAGCAGCTTAATGAGGGCGGGTTCCTACGAGCAGTACTTC.

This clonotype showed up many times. The CDR3 DNA sequence: TGTGCCAGCAGTTTATACTGGGGGGGTGAAGATACGCAGTATTTT. Residues: CASSLYWGGEDTQYF. The chain has TRBV27 and TRBJ2-3; 7 positions match TRBD2. CDR1 and CDR2 (germline): MNHEY, SMNVEV (reference sequence). The CDR3 consists of 15 residues. Unmatched junction bases numbered 6, after V lost 1 base and J lost 5 bases.

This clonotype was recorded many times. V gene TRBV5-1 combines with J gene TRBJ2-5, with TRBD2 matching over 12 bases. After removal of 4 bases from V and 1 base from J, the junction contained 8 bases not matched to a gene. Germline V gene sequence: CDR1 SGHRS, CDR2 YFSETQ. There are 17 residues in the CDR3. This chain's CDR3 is CASSPQLAGGSQETQYF. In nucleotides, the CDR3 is TGCGCCAGCAGCCCACAACTAGCGGGAGGCTCCCAAGAGACCCAGTACTTC. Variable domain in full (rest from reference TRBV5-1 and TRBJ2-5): KAGVTQTPRYLIKTRGQQVTLSCSPISGHRSVSWYQQTPGQGLQFLFEYFSETQRNKGNFPGRFSGRQFSNSRSEMNVSTLELGDSALYLCASSPQLAGGSQETQYFGPGTRLLVL.

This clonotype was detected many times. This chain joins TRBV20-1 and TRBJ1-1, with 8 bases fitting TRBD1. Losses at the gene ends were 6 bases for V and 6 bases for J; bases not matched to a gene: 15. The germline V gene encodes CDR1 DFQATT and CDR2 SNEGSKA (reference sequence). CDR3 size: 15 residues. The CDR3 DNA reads TGCAGTGCCCCGACCGGGACAGGTTTTTGGTCTGAAGCTTTCTTT. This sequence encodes CSAPTGTGFWSEAFF.

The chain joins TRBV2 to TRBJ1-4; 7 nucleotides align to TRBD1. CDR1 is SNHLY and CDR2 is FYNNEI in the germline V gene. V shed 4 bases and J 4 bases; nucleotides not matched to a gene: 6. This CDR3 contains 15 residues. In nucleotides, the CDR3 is TGTGCCAGCAGTGGTTACGGGACAGATAATGAAAAACTGTTTTTT. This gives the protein CASSGYGTDNEKLFF.

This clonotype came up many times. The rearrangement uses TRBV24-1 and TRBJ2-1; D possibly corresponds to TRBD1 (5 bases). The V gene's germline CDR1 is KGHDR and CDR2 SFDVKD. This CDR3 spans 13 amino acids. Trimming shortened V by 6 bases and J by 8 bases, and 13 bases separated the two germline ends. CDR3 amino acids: CATSLSGSDEQFF. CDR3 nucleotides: TGTGCCACCAGTTTGTCAGGGTCCGATGAGCAGTTCTTC.

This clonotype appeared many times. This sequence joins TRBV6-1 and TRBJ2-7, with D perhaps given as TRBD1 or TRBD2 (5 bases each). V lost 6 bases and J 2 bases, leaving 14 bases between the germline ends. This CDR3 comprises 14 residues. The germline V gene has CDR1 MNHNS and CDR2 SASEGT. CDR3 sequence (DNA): TGTGCCAGCAGACTAGACAGTACCGCCTACGAGCAGTACTTC. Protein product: CASRLDSTAYEQYF.

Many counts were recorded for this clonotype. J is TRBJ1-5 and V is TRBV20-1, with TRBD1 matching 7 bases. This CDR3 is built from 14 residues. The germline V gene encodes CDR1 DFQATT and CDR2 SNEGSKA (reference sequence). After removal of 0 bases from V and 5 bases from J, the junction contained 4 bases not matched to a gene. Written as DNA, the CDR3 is TGCAGTGCTAGAGATCTTCAGGGGGATCAGCCCCAGCATTTT. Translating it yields CSARDLQGDQPQHF.

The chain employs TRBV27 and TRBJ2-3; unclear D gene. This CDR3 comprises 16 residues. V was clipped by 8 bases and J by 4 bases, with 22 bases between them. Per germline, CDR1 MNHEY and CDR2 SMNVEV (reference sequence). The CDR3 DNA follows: TGTGCCAGCTCCCTTCTTCAAAGCCGAGGAGCAGATACGCAGTATTTT. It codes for CASSLLQSRGADTQYF.

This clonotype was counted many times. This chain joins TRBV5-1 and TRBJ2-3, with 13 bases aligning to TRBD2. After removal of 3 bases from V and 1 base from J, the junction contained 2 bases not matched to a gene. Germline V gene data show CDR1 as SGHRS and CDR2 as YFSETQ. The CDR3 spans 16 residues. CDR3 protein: CASSWGTSGGTDTQYF. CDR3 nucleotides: TGCGCCAGCAGCTGGGGGACTAGCGGGGGCACAGATACGCAGTATTTT.

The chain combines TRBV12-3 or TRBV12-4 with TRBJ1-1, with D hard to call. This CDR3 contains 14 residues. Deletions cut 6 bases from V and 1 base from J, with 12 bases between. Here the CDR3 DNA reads TGTGCCAGCAGAGGACTGACCTGGAACACTGAAGCTTTCTTT. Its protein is CASRGLTWNTEAFF.

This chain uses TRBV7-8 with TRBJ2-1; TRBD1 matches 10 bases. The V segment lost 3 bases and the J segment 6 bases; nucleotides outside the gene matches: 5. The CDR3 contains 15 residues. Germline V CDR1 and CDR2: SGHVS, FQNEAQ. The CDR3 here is CASSLRDRGGNEQFF. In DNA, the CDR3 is TGTGCCAGCAGCTTGCGGGACAGGGGCGGCAATGAGCAGTTCTTC.

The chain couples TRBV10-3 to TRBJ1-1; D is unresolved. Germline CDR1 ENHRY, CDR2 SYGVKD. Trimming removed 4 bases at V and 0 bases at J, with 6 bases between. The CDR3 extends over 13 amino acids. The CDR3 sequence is CAISGYLNTEAFF. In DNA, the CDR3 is TGTGCCATCAGTGGGTACTTGAACACTGAAGCTTTCTTT.

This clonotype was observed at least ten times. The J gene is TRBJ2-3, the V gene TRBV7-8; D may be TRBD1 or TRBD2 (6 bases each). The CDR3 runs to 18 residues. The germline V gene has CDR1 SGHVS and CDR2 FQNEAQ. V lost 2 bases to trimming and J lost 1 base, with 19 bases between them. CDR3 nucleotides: TGTGCCAGCAGCTTACGGGTGGGGGGCTCCAGGGGCACAGATACGCAGTATTTT. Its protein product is CASSLRVGGSRGTDTQYF.

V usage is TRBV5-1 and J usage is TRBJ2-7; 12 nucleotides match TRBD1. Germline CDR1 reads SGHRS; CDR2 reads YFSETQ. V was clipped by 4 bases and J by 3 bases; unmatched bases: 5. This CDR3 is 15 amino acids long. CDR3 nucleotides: TGCGCCAGCAGCACCGGGACAGGGGGCTTCTACGAGCAGTACTTC. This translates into CASSTGTGGFYEQYF.

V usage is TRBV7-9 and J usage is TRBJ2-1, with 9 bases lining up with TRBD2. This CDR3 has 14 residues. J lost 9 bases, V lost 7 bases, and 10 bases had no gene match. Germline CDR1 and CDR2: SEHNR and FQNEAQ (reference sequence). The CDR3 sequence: CASTGGLAGLEQFF. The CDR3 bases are TGTGCCAGCACCGGGGGGCTAGCGGGACTTGAGCAGTTCTTC.

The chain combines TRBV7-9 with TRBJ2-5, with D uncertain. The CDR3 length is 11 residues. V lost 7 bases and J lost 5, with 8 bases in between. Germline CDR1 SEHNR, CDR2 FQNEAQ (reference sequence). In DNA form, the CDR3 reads TGTGCCAGCAAGAAGGACGAGACCCAGTACTTC. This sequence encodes CASKKDETQYF.

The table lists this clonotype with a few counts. The CDR3 spells CASSIPRLANEQFF. The CDR3 DNA is TGTGCCAGTAGTATCCCAAGACTAGCGAATGAGCAGTTCTTC. The J gene is TRBJ2-1, the V gene TRBV19; TRBD2 aligns across 8 bases. The length of the CDR3 is 14 residues. The germline V gene encodes CDR1 LNHDA and CDR2 SQIVND (reference sequence). With V trimmed by 3 bases and J by 7 bases, 5 bases remained unmatched.

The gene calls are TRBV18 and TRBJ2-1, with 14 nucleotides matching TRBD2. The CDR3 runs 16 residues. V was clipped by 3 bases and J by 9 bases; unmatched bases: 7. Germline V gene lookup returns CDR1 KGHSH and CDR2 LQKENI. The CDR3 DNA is TGTGCCAGCTCACCCCCGGGACTAGCGGGAGACGGTGAGCAGTTCTTC. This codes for CASSPPGLAGDGEQFF.